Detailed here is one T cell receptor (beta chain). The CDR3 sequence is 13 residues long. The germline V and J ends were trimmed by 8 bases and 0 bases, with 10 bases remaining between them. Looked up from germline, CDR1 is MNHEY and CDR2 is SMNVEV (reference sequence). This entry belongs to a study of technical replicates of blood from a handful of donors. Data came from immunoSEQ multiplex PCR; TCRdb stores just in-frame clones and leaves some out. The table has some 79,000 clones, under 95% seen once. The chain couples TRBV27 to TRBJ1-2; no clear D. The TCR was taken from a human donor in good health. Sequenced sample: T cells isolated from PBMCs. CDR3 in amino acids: CASGPGTNYGYTF. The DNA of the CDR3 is TGTGCCAGCGGACCCGGGACTAACTATGGCTACACCTTC.